This T cell receptor (beta chain) was identified during a study of shared clonotypes between healthy human individuals. Germline V gives CDR1 SGHNT, CDR2 YYREEE (reference sequence). V was clipped by 4 bases and J by 6 bases; unmatched bases: 5. The CDR3 length is 13 residues. The repertoire was sequenced with immunoSEQ multiplex PCR; TCRdb's copy has only in-frame clones and lacks some. The sample lists some 2,500,000 clones; roughly 93% were seen once. Findings and caveats of the study: The study found about 5.1% of naive CD4 clonotypes shared across four donors.

Turning to this clone: Its antigen is as yet unknown.

The specimen was naive CD4+ T cells from PBMCs. Subset in this sample: CD45RA+ positively selected. The V and J genes are TRBV5-4 and TRBJ2-7; 9 bases match TRBD2. The TCR sequence derives from a young man in good health. Some clones in this sample may be carry-over from other donors' samples. The CDR3 DNA sequence: TGTGCCAGCAGCCTCGCGGGAGGGTTCGAGCAGTACTTC. This encodes CASSLAGGFEQYF.